Following are 10 T cell receptor beta chains from one sample sequenced in a study of regulatory T cells in long-lasting Graves disease. Construction of TCR beta libraries relied on iRepertoire HTBI primers and on Arm-PCR targeting CDR3 regions. TCRdb reprocessed the multiplex PCR reads via MiXCR and lists one record per CDR3 protein. The sample holds 450,000 to 700,000 distinct CDR3 sequences, 13% seen once. Time point indicated: newly diagnosed GD, antithyroid drugs for less than 3 months. From PBMCs, RNA was extracted and then used to make the TCR library. These data are also associated with another study on T cells in Graves' hyperthyroidism and ophthalmopathy.

Material: peripheral blood mononuclear cells (PBMCs), obtained at new diagnosis, from a patient treated with antithyroid drugs. These receptors came from a young man with Graves disease.

This chain links TRBV5-1 with TRBJ2-7, with 13 nucleotides matching TRBD2. V shed 0 bases and J 6 bases; nucleotides not matched to a gene: 15. The CDR3 spans 19 residues. The germline V gene encodes CDR1 SGHRS and CDR2 YFSETQ. The CDR3 spells CASSLGARYIGTSGTEQYF. DNA of the CDR3: TGCGCCAGCAGCTTGGGGGCGCGTTATATCGGGACTAGCGGGACCGAGCAGTACTTC. Full variable domain (missing parts from reference TRBV5-1 and TRBJ2-7): KAGVTQTPRYLIKTRGQQVTLSCSPISGHRSVSWYQQTPGQGLQFLFEYFSETQRNKGNFPGRFSGRQFSNSRSEMNVSTLELGDSALYLCASSLGARYIGTSGTEQYFGPGTRLTVT.

The CDR3 region is CATSDTTSGTPTGELFF. CDR3 nucleotides: TGTGCCACCAGTGACACGACTAGCGGGACCCCCACCGGGGAGCTGTTTTTT. This sequence joins TRBV24-1 and TRBJ2-2, with TRBD2 matching 11 bases. V was pared by 4 bases and J by 4 bases, with 7 bases of the junction left unmatched. Germline V gene data show CDR1 as KGHDR and CDR2 as SFDVKD. There are 17 residues in the CDR3.

As regards this clonotype: It differs at one base from a far larger clone, so likely a read error. The chain recombines TRBV2 with TRBJ2-3; D may be TRBD2 (6 bases). The J call is doubtful: the DNA matches TRBJ2-1 better. The CDR3 has 13 amino acids. Germline V gives CDR1 SNHLY, CDR2 FYNNEI. CDR3 nucleotides: TGTGCCAGCAGGGAGGGCTCGTACAATAAGCAGTTCTTC. Translating gives CASREGSYNKQFF.

This clonotype was seen repeatedly, ten times or more. The V call is TRBV24-1, the J call TRBJ2-1, with 7 bases identical to TRBD2. With V trimmed by 2 bases and J by 0 bases, 6 bases remained unmatched. Per germline, CDR1 KGHDR and CDR2 SFDVKD. This CDR3 comprises 17 residues. Here the CDR3 reads CATSDYRGVSSYNEQFF. CDR3 bases: TGTGCCACCAGTGATTACCGGGGGGTGAGCTCCTACAATGAGCAGTTCTTC.

The gene calls are TRBV6-4 and TRBJ2-5, with TRBD1 matching 9 bases. The CDR3 covers 16 residues. The germline CDR1 and CDR2 sequences are MRHNA and SNTAGT. The V gene end was trimmed by 5 bases and the J gene end by 2 bases; junction bases not matched to a gene: 9. CDR3 protein: CASSSSGTGNQETQYF. For the CDR3, the DNA is TGTGCCAGCAGTTCAAGCGGGACAGGGAATCAAGAGACCCAGTACTTC.

With respect to this clonotype: A junction boundary mismatches the germline segment, possibly from a read error. The CDR3 is CASSLGGTDTRYF. CDR3 nucleotide sequence: TGTGCCAGCAGTCTGGGAGGCACAGATACGCGGTATTTT. The V gene is TRBV6-1, the J gene TRBJ2-3, with D perhaps matching TRBD2 (6 bases). The germline V gene encodes CDR1 MNHNS and CDR2 SASEGT. The CDR3 contains 13 residues.

This clonotype turned up a few times. The chain couples TRBV10-3 to TRBJ1-1; TRBD1 aligns across 8 bases. V shed 6 bases, J shed 5 bases, and the junction held 5 bases outside the gene matches. This CDR3 is built from 13 residues. The germline CDR1 and CDR2 sequences are ENHRY and SYGVKD. This CDR3 reads CAIRPGTGTEAFF. CDR3 DNA: TGTGCCATCAGGCCCGGGACAGGAACTGAAGCTTTCTTT.

The rearrangement joins TRBV12-3 or TRBV12-4 to TRBJ2-6, with D perhaps assigned TRBD1 or TRBD2 (5 bases each). The CDR3 sequence is 17 residues long. V was shortened by 8 bases and J by 0 bases, with 17 bases between the two germline ends. The chain's CDR3 is CASFNRSGTSGANVLTF. CDR3 bases: TGTGCCAGCTTCAACAGGTCGGGGACCTCTGGGGCCAACGTCCTGACTTTC.

This clonotype was seen at least ten times. This chain uses TRBV2 with TRBJ2-1; TRBD2 aligns across 11 bases. The junction had 7 bases not matched to a gene; V was cut back by 8 bases and J by 7 bases. There are 14 residues in the CDR3. The germline CDR1 and CDR2 sequences are SNHLY and FYNNEI. The chain's CDR3 is CASVQGLAVNEQFF. Written as DNA, the CDR3 is TGTGCCAGCGTTCAGGGACTAGCGGTTAATGAGCAGTTCTTC. Complete variable domain (other parts from reference TRBV2 and TRBJ2-1): EPEVTQTPSHQVTQMGQEVILRCVPISNHLYFYWYRQILGQKVEFLVSFYNNEISEKSEIFDDQFSVERPDGSNFTLKIRSTKLEDSAMYFCASVQGLAVNEQFFGPGTRLTVL.

This clonotype was counted a few times. The junction and the germline gene differ at one end; a read error may be behind it. This sequence joins TRBV6-1 and TRBJ1-3, with a weak D call TRBD1 (5 bases). CDR3 size: 16 residues. CDR1 and CDR2 (germline): MNHNS, SASEGT. The CDR3 bases are TGTGCCAGCATCGACAAAACAGGTTTATCTGGAAACACCACATATTTT. This gives the protein CASIDKTGLSGNTTYF.